This T cell receptor (beta chain) was sequenced during a study of T cell responses to AZD1222 COVID-19 vaccine. Background on the study: It was second doses at about 4 or about 12 weeks that were pooled.

As regards this clone: Its antigen is undetermined.

Repertoires were generated with immunoSEQ multiplex PCR, while TCRdb's copy carries only in-frame clones and drops some. The sample comprises over 100,000 clones, less than 95% of which are singletons, and 6.9% rests with the top ten. Looked up from germline, CDR1 is MDHEN and CDR2 is SYDVKM. The V gene end was trimmed by 6 bases and the J gene end by 0 bases; junction bases not matched to a gene: 1. The CDR3 runs 13 residues. Study-wide points: Spike-wide vaccine-associated CD4 TCRs dominated at 160-218 and 743-854. White British people made up most donors, females outnumbered males, and clonal diversity was possibly underestimated. Only a handful of AZD1222 recipients, several in all, had baseline seropositivity.

The sample was peripheral blood, taken on day 0 of AZD1222 vaccination. This TCR came from an adult in good health. This chain connects TRBV28 to TRBJ1-1, with TRBD1 matching 7 bases. The CDR3 DNA follows: TGTGCCAGCAGGGGACAGATGAACACTGAAGCTTTCTTT. Translated, it gives CASRGQMNTEAFF.